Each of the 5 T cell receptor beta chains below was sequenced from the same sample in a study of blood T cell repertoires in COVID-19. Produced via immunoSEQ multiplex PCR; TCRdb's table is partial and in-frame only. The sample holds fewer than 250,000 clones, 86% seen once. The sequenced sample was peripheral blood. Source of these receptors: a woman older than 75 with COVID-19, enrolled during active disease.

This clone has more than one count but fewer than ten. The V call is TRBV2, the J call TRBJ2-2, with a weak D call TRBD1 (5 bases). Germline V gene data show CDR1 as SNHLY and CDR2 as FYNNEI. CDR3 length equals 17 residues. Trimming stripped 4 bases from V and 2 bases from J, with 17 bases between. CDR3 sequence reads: CASSVSRQGTNTGELFF. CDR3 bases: TGTGCCAGCAGTGTTTCTCGGCAGGGTACTAACACCGGGGAGCTGTTTTTT.

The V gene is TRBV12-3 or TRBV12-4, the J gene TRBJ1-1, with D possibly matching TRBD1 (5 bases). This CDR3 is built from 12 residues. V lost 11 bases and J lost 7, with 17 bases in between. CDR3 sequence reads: CAVGGRVGEAFF. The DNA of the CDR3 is TGTGCCGTTGGGGGGAGGGTCGGTGAAGCTTTCTTT.

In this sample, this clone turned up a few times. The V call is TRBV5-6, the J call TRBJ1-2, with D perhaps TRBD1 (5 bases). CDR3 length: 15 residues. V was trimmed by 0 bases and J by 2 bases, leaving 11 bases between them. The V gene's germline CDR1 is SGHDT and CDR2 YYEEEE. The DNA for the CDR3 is TGTGCCAGCAGCTTGGGGGGCAGGGTGAACTATGGCTACACCTTC. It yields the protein CASSLGGRVNYGYTF.

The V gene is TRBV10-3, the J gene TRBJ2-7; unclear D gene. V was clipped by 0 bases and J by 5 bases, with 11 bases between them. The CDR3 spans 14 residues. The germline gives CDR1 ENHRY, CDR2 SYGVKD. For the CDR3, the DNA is TGTGCCATCAGTGAGTCGACTGGGTCAAACGAGCAGTACTTC. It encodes CAISESTGSNEQYF.

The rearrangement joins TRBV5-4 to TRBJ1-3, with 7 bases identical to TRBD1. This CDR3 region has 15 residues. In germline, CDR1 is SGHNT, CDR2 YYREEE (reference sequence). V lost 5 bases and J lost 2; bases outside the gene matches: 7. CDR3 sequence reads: CASRPGTATGNTIYF. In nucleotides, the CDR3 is TGTGCCAGCAGACCCGGGACAGCTACTGGAAACACCATATATTTT.